This TCR beta chain was observed in a study of blood T cell repertoires in COVID-19. Whole-study context: The origin of the acute and convalescent COVID-19 samples was the United States, Italy and Spain. T cells, B-cell-depleted T cells, or PBMCs supplied cDNA or gDNA.

This CDR3 is built from 12 residues. Trimming removed 6 bases from V and 6 bases from J, with 11 bases in between. Per germline, CDR1 SGHAT and CDR2 FQNNGV. Per the authors' pipeline: Estimation of nucleated cell counts was performed using reference gene primer amplification. Repertoires were generated with immunoSEQ multiplex PCR, while TCRdb's copy carries only in-frame clones and drops some. That table gives V, J and clone size, and the DNA gave D and trimming. The sample lists tens of thousands of clones, roughly 80% occurring once. The material sequenced was peripheral blood. This sequence joins TRBV11-2 and TRBJ1-1; no firm D call. The source is an elderly woman with active or convalescent COVID-19. CDR3 DNA: TGTGCCAGCAGTACTCAGGTGGCTGAAGCTTTCTTT. As protein: CASSTQVAEAFF.